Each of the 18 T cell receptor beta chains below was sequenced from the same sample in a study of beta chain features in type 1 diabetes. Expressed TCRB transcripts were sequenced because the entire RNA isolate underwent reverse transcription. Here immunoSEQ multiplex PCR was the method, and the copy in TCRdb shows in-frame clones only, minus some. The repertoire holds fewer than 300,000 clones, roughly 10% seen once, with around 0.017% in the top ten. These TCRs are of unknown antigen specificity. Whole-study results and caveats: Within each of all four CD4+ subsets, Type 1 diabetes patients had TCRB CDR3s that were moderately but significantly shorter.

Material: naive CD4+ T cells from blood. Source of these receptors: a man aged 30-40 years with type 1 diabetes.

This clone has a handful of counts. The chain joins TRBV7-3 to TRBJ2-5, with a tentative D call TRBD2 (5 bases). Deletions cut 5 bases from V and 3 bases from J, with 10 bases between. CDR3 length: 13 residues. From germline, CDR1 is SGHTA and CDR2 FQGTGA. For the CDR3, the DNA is TGTGCCAGCAGCAACGGACTGGAAGAGACCCAGTACTTC. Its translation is CASSNGLEETQYF.

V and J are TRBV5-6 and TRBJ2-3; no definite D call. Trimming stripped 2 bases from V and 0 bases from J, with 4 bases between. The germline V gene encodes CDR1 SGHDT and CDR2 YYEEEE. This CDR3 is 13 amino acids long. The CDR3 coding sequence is TGTGCCAGCAGCTTCCAGAGCACAGATACGCAGTATTTT. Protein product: CASSFQSTDTQYF.

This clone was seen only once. The DNA for the CDR3 is TGTGCCAGTAGTATACAGGCTGGGGCCAACGTCCTGACTTTC. Translation: CASSIQAGANVLTF. The chain employs TRBV19 and TRBJ2-6; no definite D call. Between the trimmed V and J ends, which lost 2 bases and 2 bases, there was a span of 4 bases. The CDR3 loop spans 14 amino acids. Germline-derived CDR1 and CDR2 are LNHDA and SQIVND (reference sequence).

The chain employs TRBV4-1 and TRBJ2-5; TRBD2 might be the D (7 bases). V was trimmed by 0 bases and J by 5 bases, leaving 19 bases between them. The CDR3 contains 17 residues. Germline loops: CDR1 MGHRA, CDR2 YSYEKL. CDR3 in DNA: TGCGCCAGCAGCCAAGATACCAGCGGGGACAACGGGGAGACCCAGTACTTC. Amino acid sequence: CASSQDTSGDNGETQYF.

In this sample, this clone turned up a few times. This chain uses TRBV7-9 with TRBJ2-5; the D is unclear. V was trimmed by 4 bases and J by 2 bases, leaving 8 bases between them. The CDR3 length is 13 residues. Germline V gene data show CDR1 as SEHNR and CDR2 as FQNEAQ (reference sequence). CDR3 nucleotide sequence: TGTGCCAGCAGCTCAGCTAAACAAGAGACCCAGTACTTC. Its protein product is CASSSAKQETQYF. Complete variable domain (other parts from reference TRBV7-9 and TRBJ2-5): DTGVSQNPRHKITKRGQNVTFRCDPISEHNRLYWYRQTLGQGPEFLTYFQNEAQLEKSRLLSDRFSAERPKGSFSTLEIQRTEQGDSAMYLCASSSAKQETQYFGPGTRLLVL.

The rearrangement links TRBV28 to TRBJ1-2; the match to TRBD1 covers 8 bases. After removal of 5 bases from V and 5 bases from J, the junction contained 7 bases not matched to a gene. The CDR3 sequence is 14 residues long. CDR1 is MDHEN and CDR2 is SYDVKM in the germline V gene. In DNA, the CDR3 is TGTGCCAGCAGTCCCCTGGACAGGGAGTATGGCTACACCTTC. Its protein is CASSPLDREYGYTF.

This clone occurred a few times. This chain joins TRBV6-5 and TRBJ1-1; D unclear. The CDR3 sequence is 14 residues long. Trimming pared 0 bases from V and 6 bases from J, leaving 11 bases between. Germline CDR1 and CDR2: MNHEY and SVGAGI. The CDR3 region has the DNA TGTGCCAGCAGTTACTCGTTGTCCACTGCTGAAGCTTTCTTT. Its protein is CASSYSLSTAEAFF.

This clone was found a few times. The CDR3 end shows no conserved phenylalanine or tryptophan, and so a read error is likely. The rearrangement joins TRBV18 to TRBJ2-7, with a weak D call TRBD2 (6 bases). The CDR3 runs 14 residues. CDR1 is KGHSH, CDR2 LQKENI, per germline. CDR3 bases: TGTGCCAGCCCACCCAGCGGAGGGGAACACGAGCAGTACCTC. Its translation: CASPPSGGEHEQYL.

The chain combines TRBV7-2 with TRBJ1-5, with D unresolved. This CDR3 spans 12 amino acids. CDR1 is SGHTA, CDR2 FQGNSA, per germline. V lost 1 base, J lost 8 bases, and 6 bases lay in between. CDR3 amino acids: CASSLVSEPQHF. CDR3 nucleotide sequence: TGTGCCAGCAGCTTAGTTTCGGAGCCCCAGCATTTT.

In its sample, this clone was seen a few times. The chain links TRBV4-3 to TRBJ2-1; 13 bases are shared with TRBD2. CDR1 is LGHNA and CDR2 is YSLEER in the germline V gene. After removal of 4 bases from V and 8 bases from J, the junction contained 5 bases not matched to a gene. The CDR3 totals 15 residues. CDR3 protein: CASSLGLAGAHEQFF. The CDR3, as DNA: TGCGCCAGCAGCCTCGGACTAGCGGGGGCTCATGAGCAGTTCTTC.

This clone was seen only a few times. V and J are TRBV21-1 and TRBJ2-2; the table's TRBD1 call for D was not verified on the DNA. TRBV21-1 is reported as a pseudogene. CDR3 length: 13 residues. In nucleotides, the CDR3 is TGTGCCATCGGACAGACGAACACCGGGGAGCTGTTTTTT. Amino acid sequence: CAIGQTNTGELFF.

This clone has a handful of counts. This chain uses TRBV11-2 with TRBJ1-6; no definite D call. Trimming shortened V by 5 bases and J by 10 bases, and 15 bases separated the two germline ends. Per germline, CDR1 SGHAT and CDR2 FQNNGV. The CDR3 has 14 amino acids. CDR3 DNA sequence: TGTGCCAGCAGCGGATTGGGAGGAGGATCACCCCTCCACTTT. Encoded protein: CASSGLGGGSPLHF.

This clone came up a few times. The CDR3 protein is CASSVTRGHGYTF. The CDR3 nucleotides are TGTGCCAGCAGTGTAACCAGGGGTCATGGCTACACCTTC. The rearrangement uses TRBV2 and TRBJ1-2, with D perhaps matching TRBD1 (6 bases). V was trimmed by 4 bases and J by 6 bases, leaving 12 bases between them. Germline-derived CDR1 and CDR2 are SNHLY and FYNNEI. The CDR3 is 13 residues long.

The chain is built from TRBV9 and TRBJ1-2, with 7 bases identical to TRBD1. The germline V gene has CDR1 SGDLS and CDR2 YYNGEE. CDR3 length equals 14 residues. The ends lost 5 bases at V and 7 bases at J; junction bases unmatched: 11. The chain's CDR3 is CASSSDRSVFGYTF. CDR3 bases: TGTGCCAGCAGTTCGGACAGGTCCGTCTTTGGCTACACCTTC.

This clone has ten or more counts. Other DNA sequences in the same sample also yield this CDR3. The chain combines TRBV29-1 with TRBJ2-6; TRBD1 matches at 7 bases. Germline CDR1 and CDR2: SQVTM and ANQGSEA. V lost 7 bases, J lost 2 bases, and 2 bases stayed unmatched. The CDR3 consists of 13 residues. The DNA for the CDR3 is TGCAGCGCCACAGGGGCTGGGGCCAACGTCCTGACTTTC. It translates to CSATGAGANVLTF.

CDR3 protein: CASSRDYSSPLHF. The CDR3 nucleotides read TGTGCCAGCAGCCGGGACTACTCTTCACCCCTCCACTTT. The chain joins TRBV5-4 to TRBJ1-6; perhaps TRBD1 as D (5 bases). Germline values: CDR1 SGHNT, CDR2 YYREEE (reference sequence). The CDR3 is 13 amino acids. With 4 bases removed from V and 9 bases from J, the gap between germline ends came to 11 bases.

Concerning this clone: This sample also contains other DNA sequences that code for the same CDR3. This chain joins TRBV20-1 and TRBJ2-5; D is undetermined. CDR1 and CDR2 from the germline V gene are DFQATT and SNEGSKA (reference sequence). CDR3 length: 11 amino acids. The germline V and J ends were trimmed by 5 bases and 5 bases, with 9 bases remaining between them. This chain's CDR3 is CSASPPETQYF. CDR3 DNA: TGCAGTGCTTCCCCTCCGGAGACCCAGTACTTC.

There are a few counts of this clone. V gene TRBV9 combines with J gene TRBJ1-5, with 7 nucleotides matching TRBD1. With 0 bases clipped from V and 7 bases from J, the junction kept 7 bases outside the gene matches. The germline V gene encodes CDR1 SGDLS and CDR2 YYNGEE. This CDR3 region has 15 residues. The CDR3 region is CASSVAATGEQPQHF. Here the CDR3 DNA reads TGTGCCAGCAGCGTAGCTGCAACAGGGGAGCAGCCCCAGCATTTT.